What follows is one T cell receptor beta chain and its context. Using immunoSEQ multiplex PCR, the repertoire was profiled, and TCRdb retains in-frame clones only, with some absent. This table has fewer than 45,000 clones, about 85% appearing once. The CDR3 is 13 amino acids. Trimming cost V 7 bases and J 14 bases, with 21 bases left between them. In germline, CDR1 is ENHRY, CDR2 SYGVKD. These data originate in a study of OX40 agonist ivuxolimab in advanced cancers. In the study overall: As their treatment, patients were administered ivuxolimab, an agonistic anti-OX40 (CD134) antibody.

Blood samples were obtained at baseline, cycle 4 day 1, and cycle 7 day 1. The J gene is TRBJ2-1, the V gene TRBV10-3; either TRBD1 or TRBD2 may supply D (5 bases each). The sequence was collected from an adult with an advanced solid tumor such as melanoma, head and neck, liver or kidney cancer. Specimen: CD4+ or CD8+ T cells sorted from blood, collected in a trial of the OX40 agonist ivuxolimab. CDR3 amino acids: CAIKNRDPDPEFF. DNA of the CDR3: TGTGCCATCAAAAACCGGGACCCCGATCCGGAGTTCTTC.